The source of this TCR beta chain is a study of CD8 T cells in Susac syndrome. This CDR3 spans 13 amino acids. The germline V gene encodes CDR1 SQVTM and CDR2 ANQGSEA. V lost 6 bases and J lost 1, with 9 bases in between. Reverse transcription of roughly 0.5 to 1 ug RNA was carried out with random hexamers. An immunoSEQ multiplex PCR generated amplified TCR beta CDR3 products spanning 54 Vbeta and 13 Jbeta. TCRdb called the immunoSEQ multiplex PCR reads again in MiXCR, with one record for every CDR3 protein. The sample holds fewer than 150,000 distinct CDR3 sequences; around 90% are singletons and the top ten take around 0.25%.

This sequence joins TRBV29-1 and TRBJ2-2, with a weak D call TRBD1 (6 bases). Sequencing was carried out using CD8+ T cells from PBMCs. The sequence was obtained from a human donor with multiple sclerosis. CDR3 sequence: CSVTGKNTGELFF. As DNA, the CDR3 is TGCAGCGTCACAGGGAAGAACACCGGGGAGCTGTTTTTT.